This T cell receptor beta chain was retrieved from a study of blood T cell repertoires in COVID-19. The overall study: Samples came from the United States, Italy and Spain, spanning acute and convalescent COVID-19. Sample material is recorded as cDNA or gDNA derived from T cells, B-cell-depleted T cells, or PBMCs.

The data were produced by immunoSEQ multiplex PCR, yet TCRdb's version contains in-frame clones alone and is incomplete. The table records 150,000 or so clones, around 91% of them present only once. Seattle patients were enrolled while actively infected and followed longitudinally. The receptor's source is a young man with COVID-19, enrolled during active disease. The sequencing sample was made of peripheral blood.

CDR3 nucleotides: TGTGCCAGCAGTCAAAATGGGCAGGGGGCGACTGAAGCTTTCTTT. This codes for CASSQNGQGATEAFF. J is TRBJ1-1 and V is TRBV6-6; TRBD1 agrees at 8 bases. The CDR3 is 15 amino acids. The germline gives CDR1 MNHNY, CDR2 SVGAGI (reference sequence). J gave up 5 bases and V 5 bases, and 10 bases lay outside the gene matches.